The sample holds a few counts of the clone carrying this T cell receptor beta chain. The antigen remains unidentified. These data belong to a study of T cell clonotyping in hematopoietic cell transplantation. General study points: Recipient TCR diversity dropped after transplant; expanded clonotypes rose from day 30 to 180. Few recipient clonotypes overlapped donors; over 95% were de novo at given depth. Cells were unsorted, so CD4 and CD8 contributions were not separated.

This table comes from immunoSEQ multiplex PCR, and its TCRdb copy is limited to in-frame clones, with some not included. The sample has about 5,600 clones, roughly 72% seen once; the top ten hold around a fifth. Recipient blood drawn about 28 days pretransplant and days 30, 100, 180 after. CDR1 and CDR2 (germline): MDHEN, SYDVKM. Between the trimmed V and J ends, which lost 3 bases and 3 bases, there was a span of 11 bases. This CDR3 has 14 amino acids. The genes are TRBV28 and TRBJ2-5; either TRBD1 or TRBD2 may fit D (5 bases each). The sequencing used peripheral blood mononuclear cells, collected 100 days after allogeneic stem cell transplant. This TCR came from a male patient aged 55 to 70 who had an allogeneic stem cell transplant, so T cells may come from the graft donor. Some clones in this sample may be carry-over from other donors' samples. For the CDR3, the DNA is TGTGCCAGCAGTTTCAGGGACGGTGAAGAGACCCAGTACTTC. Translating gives CASSFRDGEETQYF. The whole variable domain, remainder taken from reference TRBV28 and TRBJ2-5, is DVKVTQSSRYLVKRTGEKVFLECVQDMDHENMFWYRQDPGLGLRLIYFSYDVKMKEKGDIPEGYSVSREKKERFSLILESASTNQTSMYLCASSFRDGEETQYFGPGTRLLVL.